The sequence of this T cell receptor beta chain was determined in a study of T cell repertoires in cytomegalovirus infection. Study as a whole: The authors used CMV epitopes that were HLA-C-restricted (recently identified) and HLA-B-restricted (well studied).

TCRdb itself ran the reads through MiXCR, one entry per CDR3 protein. The data show around 710,000 distinct CDR3 sequences, roughly 28% seen once. The CDR3 has 15 amino acids. Germline values: CDR1 SGHDT, CDR2 YYEEEE. Trimming shortened V by 0 bases and J by 2 bases, and 9 bases separated the two germline ends. Findings of the study overall: CMV-specific HLA-C-restricted TCR beta clonotypes dominated the ex vivo response. Carriers of CMV plus the relevant HLA were identified by cumulative public TCR beta family frequency.

For this clonotype: The antigen is undetermined.

The genes are TRBV5-6 and TRBJ2-1; no clear D gene. The source was cultured CD8+ T cells from PBMCs, collected from culture after CMV antigen stimulation. The source of this sequence is a human donor in good health (CMV status not recorded). Some clones in this sample may be carry-over from other donors' samples. CDR3 sequence (DNA): TGTGCCAGCAGCTTGGAGTCCCCCCCCTACAATGAGCAGTTCTTC. Its protein is CASSLESPPYNEQFF.